This passage covers 30 T cell receptor beta chains from one sample sequenced in a study of T cell changes during pregnancy in multiple sclerosis. The repertoire was sequenced with immunoSEQ multiplex PCR; TCRdb's copy has only in-frame clones and lacks some. The data hold tens of thousands of clones, with roughly 94% observed a single time. The input for sequencing was peripheral blood, taken after pregnancy. These TCRs come from a female donor in good health, enrolled as a control in a pregnancy study.

This clone was recorded once. V is TRBV14 and J is TRBJ2-1, with 11 bases aligning to TRBD2. V shed 4 bases, J shed 3 bases, and the junction held 8 bases outside the gene matches. The germline CDR1 and CDR2 sequences are SGHDN and FVKESK. This CDR3 is built from 17 residues. The CDR3 DNA reads TGTGCCAGCAGCCCCTTGGGACTAGCGGACAACTACAATGAGCAGTTCTTC. Translating gives CASSPLGLADNYNEQFF.

The CDR3 reads CAISGTSGRAGNTGELFF. Written as DNA, the CDR3 is TGTGCCATCAGTGGGACTAGCGGGAGGGCCGGCAACACCGGGGAGCTGTTTTTT. The chain carries TRBV10-3 and TRBJ2-2; 15 positions agree with TRBD2. The CDR3 extends over 18 amino acids. Germline CDR1 ENHRY, CDR2 SYGVKD. J gave up 2 bases and V 4 bases, and 5 bases lay outside the gene matches.

The genes are TRBV19 and TRBJ1-5; weak D call: TRBD1 (5 bases). Germline loops: CDR1 LNHDA, CDR2 SQIVND (reference sequence). V gave up 3 bases and J gave up 3 bases, with 12 bases separating them. The length of the CDR3 is 15 residues. CDR3 nucleotide sequence: TGTGCCAGTAGTATGCTAGGGGATAACAATCAGCCCCAGCATTTT. Translation gives CASSMLGDNNQPQHF. The whole variable domain, remainder taken from reference TRBV19 and TRBJ1-5, is DGGITQSPKYLFRKEGQNVTLSCEQNLNHDAMYWYRQDPGQGLRLIYYSQIVNDFQKGDIAEGYSVSREKKESFPLTVTSAQKNPTAFYLCASSMLGDNNQPQHFGDGTRLSIL.

The V gene is TRBV7-6, the J gene TRBJ2-1; TRBD2 might be the D (9 bases). The V end was cut by 5 bases, the J end by 7 bases, with 24 bases between. CDR3 length: 17 amino acids. Germline-derived CDR1 and CDR2 are SGHVS and FNYEAQ. CDR3 DNA sequence: TGTGCCAGCAGCCGGACAGGGACGCGGGAGGGCCGGAATGAGCAGTTCTTC. Translated: CASSRTGTREGRNEQFF. The whole variable domain, remainder taken from reference TRBV7-6 and TRBJ2-1, is GAGVSQSPRYKVTKRGQDVALRCDPISGHVSLYWYRQALGQGPEFLTYFNYEAQQDKSGLPNDRFSAERPEGSISTLTIQRTEQRDSAMYRCASSRTGTREGRNEQFFGPGTRLTVL.

This chain connects TRBV2 to TRBJ2-3; 9 positions agree with TRBD2. J lost 2 bases, V lost 6 bases, and 6 bases had no gene match. Germline loops: CDR1 SNHLY, CDR2 FYNNEI. This CDR3 is 15 amino acids long. The CDR3: CASSGLATITDTQYF. The CDR3, as DNA: TGTGCCAGCAGCGGACTAGCGACCATCACAGATACGCAGTATTTT.

This chain uses TRBV4-2 with TRBJ1-1; D is possibly TRBD1 (5 bases). This CDR3 is built from 16 residues. V dropped 0 bases and J dropped 4 bases, with 15 bases sitting between them. Germline-derived CDR1 and CDR2 are LGHNA and YNFKEQ. The CDR3 sequence is CASSQDYGRDGTEAFF. The CDR3, as DNA: TGTGCCAGCAGCCAAGATTACGGCAGGGATGGCACTGAAGCTTTCTTT.

The chain links TRBV19 to TRBJ2-1, with D unclear. V lost 1 base, J lost 7 bases, and 11 bases lay in between. The germline V gene has CDR1 LNHDA and CDR2 SQIVND (reference sequence). The CDR3 loop spans 14 amino acids. The CDR3 region is CASSIVSSSNEQFF. CDR3 DNA: TGTGCCAGTAGTATAGTGTCCAGTTCAAATGAGCAGTTCTTC. Together with reference TRBV19 and TRBJ2-1, the CDR3 gives the full variable domain: DGGITQSPKYLFRKEGQNVTLSCEQNLNHDAMYWYRQDPGQGLRLIYYSQIVNDFQKGDIAEGYSVSREKKESFPLTVTSAQKNPTAFYLCASSIVSSSNEQFFGPGTRLTVL.

This clone was counted between two and nine times. The rearrangement links TRBV20-1 to TRBJ1-1, with D uncertain. Trimming left V 6 bases short and J 11 bases short, with 16 bases between. The CDR3 extends over 11 amino acids. The germline V gene encodes CDR1 DFQATT and CDR2 SNEGSKA (reference sequence). CDR3 residues: CSALVLSQAFF. The DNA of the CDR3 is TGCAGTGCCCTTGTCCTGTCCCAGGCTTTCTTT.

This sequence joins TRBV9 and TRBJ2-7; D is undetermined. CDR1 and CDR2 from the germline V gene are SGDLS and YYNGEE. The CDR3 runs 14 residues. V lost 0 bases to trimming and J lost 2 bases, with 9 bases between them. The CDR3 spells CASSVGPDTYEQYF. The CDR3 DNA follows: TGTGCCAGCAGCGTAGGTCCAGATACCTACGAGCAGTACTTC. The full variable domain, its missing parts supplied by reference TRBV9 and TRBJ2-7, is DSGVTQTPKHLITATGQRVTLRCSPRSGDLSVYWYQQSLDQGLQFLIQYYNGEERAKGNILERFSAQQFPDLHSELNLSSLELGDSALYFCASSVGPDTYEQYFGPGTRLTVT.

In this sample, this clone turned up once. The chain carries TRBV5-1 and TRBJ2-3; TRBD2 aligns across 14 bases. The J segment lost 3 bases and the V segment lost 4 bases, leaving 10 bases of the junction unmatched. CDR3 length: 18 amino acids. Germline CDR1 reads SGHRS; CDR2 reads YFSETQ. The CDR3, as DNA: TGCGCCAGCAGCCTCGGACTAGCGGGGGGCCCGTGGACAGATACGCAGTATTTT. This codes for CASSLGLAGGPWTDTQYF.

This rearrangement joins TRBV28 to TRBJ2-1; 10 nucleotides line up with TRBD2. The V gene's germline CDR1 is MDHEN and CDR2 SYDVKM. V was pared by 3 bases and J by 8 bases, with 4 bases of the junction left unmatched. The CDR3 has 14 amino acids. CDR3 sequence: CASSLLAGVDEQFF. As DNA, the CDR3 is TGTGCCAGCAGTTTGCTAGCGGGAGTGGATGAGCAGTTCTTC. The complete variable domain, with remaining parts taken from reference TRBV28 and TRBJ2-1, reads DVKVTQSSRYLVKRTGEKVFLECVQDMDHENMFWYRQDPGLGLRLIYFSYDVKMKEKGDIPEGYSVSREKKERFSLILESASTNQTSMYLCASSLLAGVDEQFFGPGTRLTVL.

This chain joins TRBV11-2 and TRBJ2-3; D is perhaps TRBD2 (6 bases). The V gene lost 5 bases and the J gene lost 2 bases, with 8 bases spanning the gap. Germline V gene data show CDR1 as SGHAT and CDR2 as FQNNGV. The CDR3 spans 13 residues. CDR3 sequence (DNA): TGTGCCAGCAGCGCGGGGTACACAGATACGCAGTATTTT. It codes for CASSAGYTDTQYF.

The chain joins TRBV28 to TRBJ2-3; no clear D gene. The CDR3 runs to 14 residues. V was pared by 6 bases and J by 2 bases, with 12 bases between. Germline assignment: CDR1 MDHEN and CDR2 SYDVKM. The CDR3 spells CASRADTSTDTQYF. The CDR3 bases are TGTGCCAGCAGGGCCGACACATCCACAGATACGCAGTATTTT.

The chain employs TRBV5-1 and TRBJ2-7; 9 bases are shared with TRBD1. The CDR3 runs 16 residues. CDR1 SGHRS and CDR2 YFSETQ come from the germline V gene. The V gene end was trimmed by 4 bases and the J gene end by 1 base; junction bases not matched to a gene: 9. CDR3: CASSLRATGGSYEQYF. The CDR3 DNA sequence: TGCGCCAGCAGCCTGAGGGCGACAGGGGGTTCCTACGAGCAGTACTTC. The full variable domain, completed using reference TRBV5-1 and TRBJ2-7, is KAGVTQTPRYLIKTRGQQVTLSCSPISGHRSVSWYQQTPGQGLQFLFEYFSETQRNKGNFPGRFSGRQFSNSRSEMNVSTLELGDSALYLCASSLRATGGSYEQYFGPGTRLTVT.

V is TRBV7-2 and J is TRBJ2-7; 7 bases are a match to TRBD1. J was trimmed by 3 bases and V by 5 bases; bases with no gene match: 10. The CDR3 is 15 residues long. Per germline, CDR1 SGHTA and CDR2 FQGNSA. CDR3 nucleotide sequence: TGTGCCAGCAGCCACCCGGGACAGAATTTCTACGAGCAGTACTTC. Translated, it gives CASSHPGQNFYEQYF. Supplemented by reference TRBV7-2 and TRBJ2-7, the full variable domain reads GAGVSQSPSNKVTEKGKDVELRCDPISGHTALYWYRQSLGQGLEFLIYFQGNSAPDKSGLPSDRFSAERTGGSVSTLTIQRTQQEDSAVYLCASSHPGQNFYEQYFGPGTRLTVT.

The chain joins TRBV2 to TRBJ2-2; 7 bases map to TRBD1. J lost 7 bases, V lost 5 bases, and 10 bases had no gene match. This CDR3 has 15 amino acids. Germline V gene data show CDR1 as SNHLY and CDR2 as FYNNEI. CDR3 DNA: TGTGCCAGCAGTATTCAGACAGGGCGGGTCGGGGAGCTGTTTTTT. This sequence encodes CASSIQTGRVGELFF.

The chain recombines TRBV4-1 with TRBJ1-2; D not resolved. CDR1 is MGHRA, CDR2 YSYEKL, per germline. V was trimmed by 4 bases and J by 0 bases, leaving 15 bases between them. The CDR3 has 16 residues. CDR3 in DNA: TGCGCCAGCAGCCCAGCCGAGGTCCGTACTAACTATGGCTACACCTTC. Protein: CASSPAEVRTNYGYTF.

Concerning this clone: In the same sample, other DNA sequences code for this CDR3. The V call is TRBV5-1, the J call TRBJ2-2, with TRBD2 matching over 11 bases. J was trimmed by 1 base and V by 5 bases; bases with no gene match: 4. The CDR3 is 16 amino acids. Germline V lookup: CDR1 SGHRS, CDR2 YFSETQ. This CDR3 is CASSFLAGGNTGELFF. CDR3 nucleotides: TGCGCCAGCAGTTTTCTAGCGGGAGGGAACACCGGGGAGCTGTTTTTT.

The chain couples TRBV5-1 to TRBJ2-7; 10 bases align to TRBD1. Germline lookup yields CDR1 SGHRS and CDR2 YFSETQ. The CDR3 spans 15 residues. The J segment lost 6 bases and the V segment lost 0 bases, leaving 6 bases of the junction unmatched. The CDR3 DNA reads as TGCGCCAGCAGCTTGGAGGGACAGGGGTGGCGCGAGCAGTACTTC. Translation: CASSLEGQGWREQYF.

In the case of this clone: As the CDR3 is not closed by the conserved phenylalanine or tryptophan, this likely results from a read error. It is unclear where the CDR3 begins or ends on the DNA, so no DNA is shown, and the CDR3 is as TCRdb lists it. The rearrangement joins TRBV7-9 to TRBJ1-5. CDR1 and CDR2 from the germline V gene are SEHNR and FQNEAQ (reference sequence). The CDR3 comprises 11 residues, both ends counted. CDR3 protein: CASLKAGAGGV.

The V call is TRBV27, the J call TRBJ2-7; TRBD1 agrees at 8 bases. CDR1 is MNHEY, CDR2 SMNVEV, per germline (reference sequence). This CDR3 has 18 amino acids. The J segment lost 3 bases and the V segment lost 7 bases, leaving 20 bases of the junction unmatched. The CDR3 nucleotides read TGTGCCAGCACCCCCCCCTCCGTCCCGGGACAGGCTGTCTACGAGCAGTACTTC. Protein: CASTPPSVPGQAVYEQYF.

The rearrangement joins TRBV7-9 to TRBJ2-5; TRBD2 matches 9 bases. The V segment lost 4 bases and the J segment 3 bases; nucleotides outside the gene matches: 6. Germline V CDR1 and CDR2: SEHNR, FQNEAQ (reference sequence). CDR3 length: 15 residues. The CDR3 DNA reads as TGTGCCAGCAGCTCAACGCGGGAGGGCAAAGAGACCCAGTACTTC. This encodes CASSSTREGKETQYF.

The rearrangement uses TRBV2 and TRBJ1-2, with D perhaps TRBD1 (5 bases). The CDR3 is 14 residues long. CDR1 SNHLY and CDR2 FYNNEI come from the germline V gene. Trimming shortened V by 2 bases and J by 8 bases, and 15 bases separated the two germline ends. The CDR3 DNA is TGTGCCAGCAGTGAAAAATGGGGCGCGGAAGGCTACACCTTC. Protein: CASSEKWGAEGYTF.

The rearrangement joins TRBV28 to TRBJ2-5; TRBD2 agrees at 8 bases. J gave up 5 bases and V 6 bases, and 5 bases lay outside the gene matches. Germline values: CDR1 MDHEN, CDR2 SYDVKM. CDR3 length: 13 residues. The CDR3 region is CASSSGTSETQYF. CDR3 DNA: TGTGCCAGCAGCTCCGGGACTAGTGAGACCCAGTACTTC. Drawing the rest from reference TRBV28 and TRBJ2-5, the complete variable domain is DVKVTQSSRYLVKRTGEKVFLECVQDMDHENMFWYRQDPGLGLRLIYFSYDVKMKEKGDIPEGYSVSREKKERFSLILESASTNQTSMYLCASSSGTSETQYFGPGTRLLVL.

The J gene is TRBJ2-3, the V gene TRBV5-4; TRBD2 matches 9 bases. The germline CDR1 and CDR2 sequences are SGHNT and YYREEE (reference sequence). CDR3 length equals 15 residues. Germline trimming cut 4 bases from V and 4 bases from J; bases unmatched to any gene: 7. The CDR3 sequence: CASSRPGLAPDTQYF. Here the CDR3 DNA reads TGTGCCAGCAGCAGGCCGGGACTAGCTCCAGATACGCAGTATTTT.

The V gene is TRBV5-1, the J gene TRBJ2-5; TRBD2 agrees at 13 bases. The length of the CDR3 is 15 residues. The V and J ends lost 6 bases and 3 bases, in that order; junction bases with no gene match: 5. Per germline, CDR1 SGHRS and CDR2 YFSETQ. The CDR3 region is CASKRGTSGEETQYF. In DNA form, the CDR3 reads TGCGCCAGCAAACGAGGGACTAGCGGGGAAGAGACCCAGTACTTC. The whole variable domain, filled in from reference TRBV5-1 and TRBJ2-5, reads KAGVTQTPRYLIKTRGQQVTLSCSPISGHRSVSWYQQTPGQGLQFLFEYFSETQRNKGNFPGRFSGRQFSNSRSEMNVSTLELGDSALYLCASKRGTSGEETQYFGPGTRLLVL.

This sequence joins TRBV4-1 and TRBJ1-2, with D unresolved. V was clipped by 0 bases and J by 4 bases, with 12 bases between them. The germline CDR1 and CDR2 sequences are MGHRA and YSYEKL. The CDR3 runs 15 residues. The DNA for the CDR3 is TGCGCCAGCAGCCAAGATGCGGGAGGGAGCTATGGCTACACCTTC. It is translated as CASSQDAGGSYGYTF.

The V call is TRBV5-1, the J call TRBJ2-1; 12 nucleotides align to TRBD2. J lost 6 bases, V lost 3 bases, and 7 bases had no gene match. The germline V gene encodes CDR1 SGHRS and CDR2 YFSETQ. CDR3 length equals 16 residues. The CDR3: CASSWGGLAGSNEQFF. The CDR3 coding sequence is TGCGCCAGCAGCTGGGGTGGACTAGCGGGGAGCAATGAGCAGTTCTTC. Based on the CDR3 plus reference TRBV5-1 and TRBJ2-1, the full variable domain is KAGVTQTPRYLIKTRGQQVTLSCSPISGHRSVSWYQQTPGQGLQFLFEYFSETQRNKGNFPGRFSGRQFSNSRSEMNVSTLELGDSALYLCASSWGGLAGSNEQFFGPGTRLTVL.

The chain combines TRBV28 with TRBJ2-2; 7 bases match TRBD2. J lost 5 bases, V lost 10 bases, and 7 bases had no gene match. CDR1 MDHEN and CDR2 SYDVKM come from the germline V gene. The CDR3 runs to 13 residues. CDR3 sequence (DNA): TGTGCCACCCGGGGTAGCGGGACCGGGGAGCTGTTTTTT. Its translation: CATRGSGTGELFF.

This chain links TRBV9 with TRBJ2-5; 8 nucleotides align to TRBD2. V trimming: 5 bases; J trimming: 5 bases; junction bases outside the gene matches: 8. Germline V lookup: CDR1 SGDLS, CDR2 YYNGEE. The CDR3 is 14 residues long. CDR3 nucleotide sequence: TGTGCCAGCAGTGACAGGACTAGCATCGAGACCCAGTACTTC. It is translated as CASSDRTSIETQYF.